The next 14 T cell receptor beta chains were all read from a single sample in a study of T-cell reconstitution after alpha-beta-depleted transplantation in children. Unique molecular identifiers were used to barcode this TCRbeta library. MiXCR, applied by TCRdb to the PCR reads, yields one record per CDR3 protein. The data hold about 610,000 distinct CDR3 sequences, with about 10% observed a single time. This specimen was PBMCs from the stem cell graft donor, taken from the stem cell graft. These receptors were taken from a human donor who donated a stem cell graft to a child with acute myeloid leukemia.

This clonotype was counted only a few times. The chain uses TRBV7-2 and TRBJ2-1; D uncertain. The CDR3 runs 14 residues. The germline gives CDR1 SGHTA, CDR2 FQGNSA. Deletions cut 3 bases from V and 7 bases from J, with 13 bases between. The CDR3 is CASSFQSLGNEQFF. The CDR3, as DNA: TGTGCCAGCAGCTTCCAGTCTTTGGGGAATGAGCAGTTCTTC.

This clonotype has a count of ten or more. CDR3 sequence reads: CSVRTGLNTGELFF. The CDR3 bases are TGCAGCGTTCGGACAGGGCTAAACACCGGGGAGCTGTTTTTT. The rearrangement links TRBV29-1 to TRBJ2-2; TRBD1 aligns across 8 bases. Losses at the gene ends were 5 bases for V and 2 bases for J; bases not matched to a gene: 4. From germline, CDR1 is SQVTM and CDR2 ANQGSEA. The CDR3 runs 14 residues.

The chain employs TRBV19 and TRBJ1-5; D might be TRBD1 (6 bases). There are 16 residues in the CDR3. Trimming took off 5 bases at V and 2 bases at J, with 16 bases between the two ends. Per germline, CDR1 LNHDA and CDR2 SQIVND (reference sequence). DNA of the CDR3: TGTGCCAGTAGTGTTCCGGGACAATTGGGCAATCAGCCCCAGCATTTT. It is translated as CASSVPGQLGNQPQHF.

In its sample, this clonotype was seen a few times. V gene TRBV29-1 combines with J gene TRBJ2-7; no clear D. The CDR3 extends over 10 amino acids. The germline V gene has CDR1 SQVTM and CDR2 ANQGSEA. With 5 bases removed from V and 7 bases from J, the gap between germline ends came to 9 bases. This chain's CDR3 is CSVRAEEQYF. The CDR3 coding sequence is TGCAGCGTTCGGGCGGAGGAGCAGTACTTC.

The sample holds a few counts of this clonotype. This sequence joins TRBV6-2 or TRBV6-3 and TRBJ2-1, with 7 bases aligning to TRBD2. Germline V gene sequence: CDR1 MNHEY, CDR2 SVGEGT. The CDR3 runs 14 residues. V shed 8 bases, J shed 4 bases, and the junction held 8 bases outside the gene matches. The CDR3 nucleotides are TGTGCCAGCCGGGGGGAGCGCCAATACAATGAGCAGTTCTTC. This encodes CASRGERQYNEQFF.

This clonotype was recorded at least ten times. This sequence joins TRBV25-1 and TRBJ2-7, with D maybe TRBD1 (8 bases). Germline CDR1 is MGHDK and CDR2 is SYGVNS. The CDR3 has 14 amino acids. V gave up 6 bases and J gave up 2 bases, with 14 bases separating them. The DNA for the CDR3 is TGTGCCAGCAGCGTACAGGGGGGGACCTACGAGCAGTACTTC. Translating it yields CASSVQGGTYEQYF.

The V and J genes are TRBV12-3 or TRBV12-4 and TRBJ1-6; D might be TRBD1 (5 bases). Trimming removed 4 bases from V and 14 bases from J, with 12 bases in between. CDR3 size: 12 residues. CDR3 sequence (DNA): TGTGCCAGCAGTTGGGGTTGGACATCCCTCCACTTT. It specifies CASSWGWTSLHF.

This clonotype came up a few times. The chain joins TRBV6-4 to TRBJ2-6; D ambiguous. Trimming took off 4 bases at V and 0 bases at J, with 10 bases between the two ends. Germline assignment: CDR1 MRHNA and CDR2 SNTAGT. The CDR3 sequence is 16 residues long. The DNA for the CDR3 is TGTGCCAGCAGTGCAGAATCAAACTCTGGGGCCAACGTCCTGACTTTC. Amino acid sequence: CASSAESNSGANVLTF.

Notes on this clonotype: Since a much larger clone is just one base distant, this may be a read error. The V and J genes are TRBV6-5 and TRBJ2-3, with TRBD2 as a possible D gene (6 bases). Germline assignment: CDR1 MNHEY and CDR2 SVGAGI. Trimming removed 0 bases from V and 3 bases from J, with 22 bases in between. The CDR3 loop spans 19 amino acids. The DNA of the CDR3 is TGTGCCAGCAGTTACTCAATGTACGGGGCTAGCGTTCAGACAGATACGCAGTATTTT. Residues: CASSYSMYGASVQTDTQYF.

This clonotype has only a few counts. V gene TRBV28 combines with J gene TRBJ1-2; tentatively, D is TRBD1 (6 bases). The CDR3 length is 11 residues. V lost 6 bases to trimming and J lost 8 bases, with 10 bases between them. Germline CDR1 is MDHEN and CDR2 is SYDVKM. The CDR3 nucleotides read TGTGCCAGCAGCGACACAGGGGGCTACACCTTC. It is translated as CASSDTGGYTF.

To note about this clonotype: The junction does not match germline at one end; this may be a read error. The chain carries TRBV5-6 and TRBJ2-3; TRBD1 or TRBD2 may be the D gene (6 bases each). Germline V gene data show CDR1 as SGHDT and CDR2 as YYEEEE. The CDR3 sequence is 17 residues long. CDR3 in amino acids: CANSLDPGASRPDTQYF. CDR3 sequence (DNA): TGTGCCAACAGCTTGGATCCGGGGGCATCTCGGCCAGATACGCAGTATTTT.

This clonotype was seen only a few times. CDR3 loop: CASSFVSGRNSYEQYF. CDR3 nucleotides: TGTGCCAGCAGCTTTGTTTCTGGACGGAACTCCTACGAGCAGTACTTC. The chain carries TRBV7-2 and TRBJ2-7; D ambiguous. V lost 3 bases to trimming and J lost 0 bases, with 15 bases between them. This CDR3 region has 16 residues. CDR1 and CDR2 from the germline V gene are SGHTA and FQGNSA.

Only a few counts were recorded for this clonotype. The chain joins TRBV28 to TRBJ2-5; 8 bases map to TRBD2. V gave up 7 bases and J gave up 0 bases; unmatched junction bases: 4. There are 14 residues in the CDR3. Per germline, CDR1 MDHEN and CDR2 SYDVKM. CDR3 region: CASIAGSYQETQYF. CDR3 sequence (DNA): TGTGCCAGCATAGCGGGAAGCTACCAAGAGACCCAGTACTTC. Based on the CDR3 plus reference TRBV28 and TRBJ2-5, the full variable domain is DVKVTQSSRYLVKRTGEKVFLECVQDMDHENMFWYRQDPGLGLRLIYFSYDVKMKEKGDIPEGYSVSREKKERFSLILESASTNQTSMYLCASIAGSYQETQYFGPGTRLLVL.

The V call is TRBV15, the J call TRBJ1-2, with 7 bases fitting TRBD1. J lost 3 bases, V lost 0 bases, and 7 bases had no gene match. Per germline, CDR1 LNHNV and CDR2 YYDKDF (reference sequence). This CDR3 comprises 16 residues. The CDR3 region has the DNA TGTGCCACCAGCAGAGATAAAGGGGGGACAGACTATGGCTACACCTTC. It is translated as CATSRDKGGTDYGYTF.